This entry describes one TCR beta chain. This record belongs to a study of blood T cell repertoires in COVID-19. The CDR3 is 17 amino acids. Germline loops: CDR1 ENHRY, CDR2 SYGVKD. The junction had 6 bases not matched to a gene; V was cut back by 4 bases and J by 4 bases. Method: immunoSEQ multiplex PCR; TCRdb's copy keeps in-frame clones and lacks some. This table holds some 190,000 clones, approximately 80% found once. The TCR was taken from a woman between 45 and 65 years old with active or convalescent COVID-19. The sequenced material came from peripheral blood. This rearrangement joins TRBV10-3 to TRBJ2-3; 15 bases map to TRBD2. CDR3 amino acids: CAISAAGLAGGADTQYF. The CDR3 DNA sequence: TGTGCCATCAGTGCTGCCGGACTAGCGGGAGGGGCAGATACGCAGTATTTT.